The 24 T cell receptor beta chains reported below all come from one sample, sequenced in a study of T cell responses to AZD1222 COVID-19 vaccine. The data were produced by immunoSEQ multiplex PCR, yet TCRdb's version contains in-frame clones alone and is incomplete. Among roughly 66,000 clones, 88% were seen once, and the ten largest hold 4.8%. The source material was peripheral blood, sampled 28 days after the second dose of the MenACWY control vaccine. These receptors came from an adult who received the MenACWY meningococcal vaccine as a control.

The chain uses TRBV7-2 and TRBJ2-7, with D possibly matching TRBD2 (5 bases). The CDR3 consists of 14 residues. Deletions cut 3 bases from V and 3 bases from J, with 12 bases between. The germline V gene has CDR1 SGHTA and CDR2 FQGNSA. The CDR3, as DNA: TGTGCCAGCAGCTTGAGGCGGGCGGGCTACGAGCAGTACTTC. It translates to CASSLRRAGYEQYF.

The CDR3 loop is CASRTSGTYEQYF. DNA for the CDR3: TGTGCCAGCAGGACCTCAGGGACCTACGAGCAGTACTTC. This chain joins TRBV28 and TRBJ2-7, with TRBD1 as a possible D gene (5 bases). From germline, CDR1 is MDHEN and CDR2 SYDVKM. This CDR3 comprises 13 residues. Trimming stripped 6 bases from V and 2 bases from J, with 11 bases between. Filled out from reference TRBV28 and TRBJ2-7, the complete variable domain reads DVKVTQSSRYLVKRTGEKVFLECVQDMDHENMFWYRQDPGLGLRLIYFSYDVKMKEKGDIPEGYSVSREKKERFSLILESASTNQTSMYLCASRTSGTYEQYFGPGTRLTVT.

V usage is TRBV30 and J usage is TRBJ2-5, with D uncertain. V was trimmed by 4 bases and J by 9 bases, leaving 15 bases between them. CDR1 and CDR2 (germline): GTSNPN, SVGIG (reference sequence). The CDR3 spans 12 residues. In DNA, the CDR3 is TGTGCCTGGATGGCCCATCCGTGGGCCCAGTACTTC. The encoded protein is CAWMAHPWAQYF.

The chain links TRBV11-3 to TRBJ2-1, with D unresolved. Trimming took off 1 base at V and 4 bases at J, with 8 bases between the two ends. Germline loops: CDR1 SGHNT, CDR2 YENEEA. The CDR3 covers 14 residues. CDR3 in DNA: TGTGCCAGCAGCTTAGGGCAGCAGTACAATGAGCAGTTCTTC. This gives the protein CASSLGQQYNEQFF.

This clone was picked up one time. This rearrangement joins TRBV6-4 to TRBJ2-2; 7 bases agree with TRBD2. The J segment lost 3 bases and the V segment lost 8 bases, leaving 3 bases of the junction unmatched. This CDR3 is 13 amino acids long. The germline V gene has CDR1 MRHNA and CDR2 SNTAGT. Here the CDR3 reads CASQAGDTGELFF. In nucleotides, the CDR3 is TGTGCCAGCCAGGCGGGGGACACCGGGGAGCTGTTTTTT.

The rearrangement links TRBV27 to TRBJ2-1; tentatively, D is TRBD2 (6 bases). The CDR3 runs 14 residues. Germline V gives CDR1 MNHEY, CDR2 SMNVEV (reference sequence). V lost 6 bases and J 6 bases, leaving 15 bases between the germline ends. The CDR3 here is CASSSGGDRNEQFF. The CDR3 nucleotides read TGTGCCAGCAGCTCAGGCGGGGACCGCAATGAGCAGTTCTTC.

The J gene is TRBJ1-1, the V gene TRBV12-5; D call uncertain. The length of the CDR3 is 13 residues. Trimming took off 1 base at V and 1 base at J, with 4 bases between the two ends. Germline loops: CDR1 LGHNT, CDR2 FRNRAP. The CDR3 nucleotides read TGTGCTAGTGGTTTGGAAGAGAACACTGAAGCTTTCTTT. It specifies CASGLEENTEAFF.

The V gene is TRBV15, the J gene TRBJ2-3; 10 bases agree with TRBD2. The CDR3 sequence is 15 residues long. V lost 4 bases and J lost 0; bases outside the gene matches: 1. CDR1 is LNHNV and CDR2 is YYDKDF in the germline V gene (reference sequence). CDR3 loop: CATSTSGRSTDTQYF. CDR3 sequence (DNA): TGTGCCACCAGCACTAGCGGGAGAAGCACAGATACGCAGTATTTT.

V and J are TRBV2 and TRBJ1-4, with D uncertain. The V end was cut by 5 bases, the J end by 8 bases, with 15 bases between. The CDR3 runs to 14 residues. Per the germline V gene, CDR1 is SNHLY and CDR2 is FYNNEI. The CDR3 sequence is CASSTDQGREKLFF. The CDR3 nucleotides are TGTGCCAGCAGTACTGATCAAGGGAGAGAAAAACTGTTTTTT.

This chain links TRBV19 with TRBJ2-1; no clear D. In germline, CDR1 is LNHDA, CDR2 SQIVND (reference sequence). The CDR3 totals 16 residues. V was cut by 1 base and J by 4 bases, with 14 bases left in between. The CDR3 nucleotides are TGTGCCAGTAGTATAGGGTCAGGTTCCCCGTACAATGAGCAGTTCTTC. Protein sequence: CASSIGSGSPYNEQFF.

V gene TRBV7-9 combines with J gene TRBJ1-4, with D possibly matching TRBD1 (5 bases). The CDR3 length is 14 residues. CDR1 is SEHNR, CDR2 FQNEAQ, per germline (reference sequence). V lost 4 bases to trimming and J lost 3 bases, with 9 bases between them. For the CDR3, the DNA is TGTGCCAGCAGCTCGGGACGGTCTAATGAAAAACTGTTTTTT. This sequence encodes CASSSGRSNEKLFF.

This chain joins TRBV2 and TRBJ1-1, with 9 positions matching TRBD1. Germline V gene data show CDR1 as SNHLY and CDR2 as FYNNEI. V shed 6 bases, J shed 5 bases, and the junction held 4 bases outside the gene matches. This CDR3 is built from 13 residues. The CDR3 DNA reads as TGTGCCAGCAGCGGGACAGGGATGACTGAAGCTTTCTTT. Its protein product is CASSGTGMTEAFF.

This chain links TRBV6-2 or TRBV6-3 with TRBJ2-5; 9 bases are a match to TRBD2. V was pared by 2 bases and J by 5 bases, with 9 bases of the junction left unmatched. This CDR3 is built from 16 residues. In germline, CDR1 is MNHEY, CDR2 SVGEGT. The DNA of the CDR3 is TGTGCCAGCAGTTACCCAATAGCGGGAGTGGCGGAGACCCAGTACTTC. Its translation is CASSYPIAGVAETQYF.

The chain combines TRBV11-3 with TRBJ2-5; no firm D call. Per germline, CDR1 SGHNT and CDR2 YENEEA. Between the trimmed V and J ends, which lost 1 base and 5 bases, there was a span of 8 bases. The CDR3 is made up of 13 amino acids. CDR3 amino acids: CASSLADGETQYF. DNA for the CDR3: TGTGCCAGCAGCTTAGCGGATGGGGAGACCCAGTACTTC.

The CDR3 loop reads CASSPGGSSYNEQFF. As DNA, the CDR3 is TGTGCCAGCAGCCCCGGCGGGAGCTCCTACAATGAGCAGTTCTTC. The rearrangement uses TRBV7-9 and TRBJ2-1; 7 nucleotides align to TRBD2. V lost 5 bases, J lost 0 bases, and 4 bases stayed unmatched. The CDR3 loop spans 15 amino acids. Germline V lookup: CDR1 SEHNR, CDR2 FQNEAQ (reference sequence).

The chain employs TRBV21-1 and TRBJ2-2. TRBV21-1 has pseudogene status. CDR3 length: 14 residues. The CDR3 loop is CASSLGQDTGELFF. The CDR3 DNA reads as TGTGCCAGCAGTCTAGGCCAGGACACCGGGGAGCTGTTTTTT.

This chain joins TRBV12-3 or TRBV12-4 and TRBJ2-7; 9 positions agree with TRBD1. The CDR3 is made up of 13 amino acids. J gave up 12 bases and V 5 bases, and 11 bases lay outside the gene matches. The CDR3 is CASSPGTGSRLYF. The CDR3 DNA reads TGTGCCAGCAGTCCAGGGACAGGGTCGCGGCTGTACTTC.

V gene TRBV10-3 combines with J gene TRBJ1-1; D remains unclear. V shed 2 bases and J shed 6 bases, with 13 bases lying between them. From germline, CDR1 is ENHRY and CDR2 SYGVKD. The CDR3 runs 14 residues. CDR3 nucleotide sequence: TGTGCCATCAGTGAGCCGACACGATCGGCTGAAGCTTTCTTT. Amino acids: CAISEPTRSAEAFF.

This clone was picked up a small number of times. The V call is TRBV9, the J call TRBJ2-2, with 9 bases identical to TRBD2. Germline-derived CDR1 and CDR2 are SGDLS and YYNGEE. V gave up 6 bases and J gave up 0 bases; unmatched junction bases: 6. The CDR3 is 16 amino acids. The CDR3 coding sequence is TGTGCCAGCACCCTACTAGCGGGTTCGAACACCGGGGAGCTGTTTTTT. Translation gives CASTLLAGSNTGELFF.

The rearrangement uses TRBV30 and TRBJ2-1; a possible D gene is TRBD2 (6 bases). Looked up from germline, CDR1 is GTSNPN and CDR2 is SVGIG (reference sequence). The CDR3 runs to 13 residues. V lost 0 bases and J lost 7, with 10 bases in between. This CDR3 is CAWSVTGVNEQFF. CDR3 coding DNA: TGTGCCTGGAGTGTAACGGGAGTGAATGAGCAGTTCTTC.

The V call is TRBV3-1 (or the pseudogene TRBV3-2), the J call TRBJ1-6, with 7 bases fitting TRBD1. The CDR3 loop spans 15 amino acids. Germline V gene sequence: CDR1 LGHDT, CDR2 YNNKEL (reference sequence). Trimming took 1 base from V and 10 from J; bases not matched to a gene: 7. CDR3 loop: CASSQGPGGRSPLHF. The CDR3 DNA follows: TGTGCCAGCAGCCAAGGCCCAGGGGGTAGGTCACCCCTCCACTTT.

The V call is TRBV6-5, the J call TRBJ1-1, with D unclear. Germline V gene lookup returns CDR1 MNHEY and CDR2 SVGAGI. The CDR3 is 13 residues long. Trimming pared 5 bases from V and 8 bases from J, leaving 15 bases between. The CDR3 protein is CASSPLRVTEAFF. The CDR3, as DNA: TGTGCCAGCAGTCCCCTTCGGGTAACCGAAGCTTTCTTT.

The V call is TRBV6-5, the J call TRBJ2-7; tentatively, D is TRBD1 (5 bases). CDR1 and CDR2 from the germline V gene are MNHEY and SVGAGI. V lost 5 bases, J lost 5 bases, and 10 bases lay in between. The CDR3 is 12 residues long. The CDR3: CASSNQGHEQYF. The CDR3 DNA reads TGTGCCAGCAGTAACCAGGGCCACGAGCAGTACTTC.

This clone was found a few times. V gene TRBV28 combines with J gene TRBJ2-2; D is perhaps TRBD2 (6 bases). Germline assignment: CDR1 MDHEN and CDR2 SYDVKM. V dropped 2 bases and J dropped 3 bases, with 10 bases sitting between them. The length of the CDR3 is 15 residues. The CDR3 bases are TGTGCCAGCAGTTTAGGGACTCTTGACACCGGGGAGCTGTTTTTT. Protein product: CASSLGTLDTGELFF. Combining the CDR3 with reference TRBV28 and TRBJ2-2 gives the whole variable domain DVKVTQSSRYLVKRTGEKVFLECVQDMDHENMFWYRQDPGLGLRLIYFSYDVKMKEKGDIPEGYSVSREKKERFSLILESASTNQTSMYLCASSLGTLDTGELFFGEGSRLTVL.